Sequencing of this TCR beta chain was carried out in a study of cytomegalovirus exposure and HLA in healthy donors. CDR3 length equals 13 residues. The ends lost 3 bases at V and 5 bases at J; junction bases unmatched: 3. CDR1 and CDR2 from the germline V gene are MGHDK and SYGVNS. It was with 60 Vbeta and 13 Jbeta primers that the PCR ran. Assay used: immunoSEQ multiplex PCR; TCRdb lists only in-frame clones, some missing. The sample carries nearly 200,000 clones, 75% to 85% recorded once. The source material was PBMCs. The receptor comes from a male donor in good health and CMV-seropositive. V is TRBV25-1 and J is TRBJ1-2, with 7 bases lining up with TRBD1. The DNA of the CDR3 is TGTGCCAGCAGTGAGCAACAGGGGTATGGCTACACCTTC. It specifies CASSEQQGYGYTF.